This record covers a single TCR beta chain. The target of this receptor is not known. Per-base qualities were not stored, and no clone one base away is much larger. In the prospective study, participants were roughly 18 to 89 years old, resided in about two dozen geographic areas of the United States, and were enrolled through a virtual design. Cohort assignment in the prospective study relied on participant-reported clinical history from a screening survey and a study questionnaire. In the prospective study, whole blood, serum and a nasopharyngeal or oropharyngeal swab were collected from each participant by mobile phlebotomists. Participants in the prospective study had the option to provide additional blood draws and questionnaires over a roughly 2-month period. Before DNA extraction, prospective study blood samples were shipped either frozen or at room temperature. Including cysteine and phenylalanine, the CDR3 has 16 amino acids. The CDR3 DNA has 48 bases and is translated from base 1. The germline ends are 13 bases apart after V is trimmed by 1 base and J by 0 bases. CDR1 and CDR2 are drawn from the germline V gene: SQVTM, ANQGSEA.

TCRbeta CDR3 regions were amplified from genomic DNA by means of the immunoSEQ Assay, a bias-controlled multiplex PCR. The published analysis was carried out like this. The number of nucleated cells in each sample was estimated by amplification of reference gene primers within the assay. To quantify the absolute abundance of each unique TCRbeta CDR3 rearrangement, sequence reads were collapsed and filtered. For each sample, productive Simpson clonality was calculated by taking the square root of Simpson's diversity index across productive rearrangements. The clones in this table, taken by TCRdb from immuneACCESS, are in-frame only. Not every clone is retained; where verified, under half of the shortfall comes from an unresolved V gene, and the cause of the rest is unknown. V and J calls and clone size are those listed in that table; D and trimming were worked out from the DNA. This sample holds 150,000 or so clones; 70% to 90% were observed only once. The ten largest clones take up 0.95% to 1.5% of the sample.

These data belong to a study of blood T cell repertoires in COVID-19 (dated by TCRdb to about 2020). Turning to the overall study: The collaborator samples originated in the United States, Italy and Spain and spanned the acute and convalescent phases of COVID-19. Sample metadata almost always included a de-identified subject ID, COVID-19 status, age in years and sex. The prospective study material was composed of cDNA or gDNA derived from T cells, B-cell-depleted T cells, or PBMCs. Samples were obtained from the ongoing ImmuneRACE study (first 160 participants) and from over 1,000 subjects provided by 6 global collaborators. The repertoires were released in a freely available public database intended as a resource for research on the immune response to SARS-CoV-2. HLA class I and class II types, where available, came from metadata supplied by the sample provider rather than from assay-based typing. Subjects who had been exposed to COVID-19, were actively infected with it, or had recovered from it provided the deeply sampled blood TCRbeta repertoires that made up the dataset. Study-level results and caveats: Clinical and demographic metadata were provided uncurated, with the amount varying by source and participant.

Recombination joined TRBV29-1 with TRBJ2-1; TRBD2 might be the D gene, on 5 matching bases. What was sequenced was PBMCs or T cells enriched from blood (not recorded which). This receptor was obtained from a woman aged 25-40 years with acute COVID-19. The CDR3 amino acid sequence is: CSVEGSTTFSYNEQFF. The nucleotide sequence reads TGCAGCGTTGAAGGCTCGACTACCTTCTCCTACAATGAGCAGTTCTTC.